This TCR beta chain was recorded in a study of cytomegalovirus exposure and HLA in healthy donors. Study-level findings and limits: Overall, about 160 TCR beta chains were annotated as cytomegalovirus-associated. According to a later analysis, donors in an Asian-associated ancestry cluster reportedly had fewer N-insertions than the 666-donor mean.

Note on this clone: Its antigen is unknown.

PCR primers comprised 60 Vbeta and 13 Jbeta primers. Some clones are missing from TCRdb's copy, which holds only in-frame ones; the method was immunoSEQ multiplex PCR. The sample data list about 74,000 clones. Germline lookup yields CDR1 SEHNR and CDR2 FQNEAQ (reference sequence). The CDR3 runs to 13 residues. The V gene end was trimmed by 1 base and the J gene end by 8 bases; junction bases not matched to a gene: 4. Sequenced material: PBMCs. The receptor comes from a female donor in good health and CMV-seropositive. The chain recombines TRBV7-9 with TRBJ1-2; 7 bases fit TRBD1. CDR3 amino acids: CASSLGDRVGYTF. The CDR3 bases are TGTGCCAGCAGCTTAGGAGACAGGGTCGGCTACACCTTC. Drawing the rest from reference TRBV7-9 and TRBJ1-2, the complete variable domain is DTGVSQNPRHKITKRGQNVTFRCDPISEHNRLYWYRQTLGQGPEFLTYFQNEAQLEKSRLLSDRFSAERPKGSFSTLEIQRTEQGDSAMYLCASSLGDRVGYTFGSGTRLTVV.